The clone carrying this T cell receptor beta chain occurred once. The germline V gene encodes CDR1 SGHTA and CDR2 FQGNSA. The V gene lost 3 bases and the J gene lost 1 base, with 11 bases spanning the gap. CDR3 size: 15 residues. This sample was included in a study of blood T cell repertoires in COVID-19. Authors' methods: How many nucleated cells were present was estimated from reference gene primer amplification. Clones were sequenced by immunoSEQ multiplex PCR, and TCRdb holds only the in-frame ones, with some missing. The V and J calls and the clone size are those of that table, but D and trimming were determined from the DNA. Among about 320,000 clones listed, 89% were seen once.

V and J are TRBV7-2 and TRBJ2-3, with D maybe TRBD2 (5 bases). This sequence originates from a woman in her thirties with COVID-19, enrolled during active disease. Sequencing was done on a sample of peripheral blood. This CDR3 reads CASSFPGRRTDTQYF. The CDR3 nucleotides read TGTGCCAGCAGCTTCCCGGGGAGACGCACAGATACGCAGTATTTT.